One and the same sample provided the 8 T cell receptor beta chains below, sequenced in a study of T cell repertoires in cytomegalovirus infection. For these TCRs, the target antigens are not known. MiXCR, applied by TCRdb to the reads, yields one record per CDR3 protein. Of some 940,000 distinct CDR3 sequences in the sample, around 31% were seen once. The sequences come from cultured CD8+ T cells from PBMCs, collected from culture after CMV antigen stimulation. These TCRs come from a human donor in good health (CMV status not recorded). Some clones in this sample may be carry-over from other donors' samples.

The chain links TRBV29-1 to TRBJ2-1; weak D call: TRBD1 (5 bases). There are 10 residues in the CDR3. V was pared by 6 bases and J by 11 bases, with 11 bases between. Germline CDR1 reads SQVTM; CDR2 reads ANQGSEA. CDR3 DNA sequence: TGCAGCGTCCGGACGGACAAGCAGTTCTTC. It is translated as CSVRTDKQFF.

The genes are TRBV28 and TRBJ1-4; unclear D gene. Germline CDR1 and CDR2: MDHEN and SYDVKM. V shed 2 bases and J shed 5 bases, with 12 bases lying between them. The CDR3 contains 15 residues. The CDR3 protein is CASSLEQYVNEKLFF. CDR3 coding DNA: TGTGCCAGCAGTTTAGAGCAGTACGTCAATGAAAAACTGTTTTTT.

This clonotype occurred a few times. J is TRBJ2-2 and V is TRBV7-9; 7 bases match TRBD1. In germline, CDR1 is SEHNR, CDR2 FQNEAQ (reference sequence). CDR3 length: 16 residues. With 4 bases clipped from V and 3 bases from J, the junction kept 8 bases outside the gene matches. The CDR3, as DNA: TGTGCCAGCAGCTACCTGCGGCAGGGGGACACCGGGGAGCTGTTTTTT. This sequence encodes CASSYLRQGDTGELFF. Full variable domain (outside the CDR3, taken from reference TRBV7-9 and TRBJ2-2): DTGVSQNPRHKITKRGQNVTFRCDPISEHNRLYWYRQTLGQGPEFLTYFQNEAQLEKSRLLSDRFSAERPKGSFSTLEIQRTEQGDSAMYLCASSYLRQGDTGELFFGEGSRLTVL.

This clonotype showed up just a few times. The chain is built from TRBV7-2 and TRBJ2-5, with D perhaps TRBD2 (7 bases). V was clipped by 5 bases and J by 5 bases, with 15 bases between them. The CDR3 consists of 14 residues. Germline CDR1 SGHTA, CDR2 FQGNSA. In nucleotides, the CDR3 is TGTGCCAGCAGCCCCAGGGGAGGGTGGGAGACCCAGTACTTC. Its protein is CASSPRGGWETQYF.

The sample holds many counts of this clonotype. This chain links TRBV7-8 with TRBJ2-2; perhaps D is TRBD1 or TRBD2 (5 bases each). V lost 3 bases, J lost 2 bases, and 13 bases lay in between. Germline CDR1 SGHVS, CDR2 FQNEAQ. The length of the CDR3 is 16 residues. The CDR3, as DNA: TGTGCCAGCAGCTTCCTGGGACGGATTAACACCGGGGAGCTGTTTTTT. It translates to CASSFLGRINTGELFF.

The rearrangement joins TRBV7-8 to TRBJ2-7; 9 bases line up with TRBD1. The CDR3 has 14 residues. Germline values: CDR1 SGHVS, CDR2 FQNEAQ. V lost 5 bases and J lost 7; bases outside the gene matches: 9. For the CDR3, the DNA is TGTGCCAGCAGCCCTCAGGCAGGGACAGGGGAGCAGTACTTC. Amino acids: CASSPQAGTGEQYF.

The rearrangement links TRBV2 to TRBJ1-1; a weak D match, TRBD1 (5 bases). V shed 10 bases and J shed 1 base, with 22 bases lying between them. Germline values: CDR1 SNHLY, CDR2 FYNNEI. The CDR3 runs to 16 residues. The CDR3 reads CAILNYERTRNTEAFF. The DNA for the CDR3 is TGTGCCATCCTAAACTATGAGCGGACAAGGAACACTGAAGCTTTCTTT.

This chain connects TRBV6-5 to TRBJ2-3, with D maybe TRBD2 (6 bases). Germline loops: CDR1 MNHEY, CDR2 SVGAGI. The CDR3 extends over 15 amino acids. With 10 bases removed from V and 3 bases from J, the gap between germline ends came to 20 bases. For the CDR3, the DNA is TGTGCCACGCTCTCCGGGGGAATCGGGACAGATACGCAGTATTTT. This encodes CATLSGGIGTDTQYF.